Each of the 20 T cell receptor beta chains below was sequenced from the same sample in a study of blood T cell repertoires in COVID-19. Method: immunoSEQ multiplex PCR; TCRdb's copy keeps in-frame clones and lacks some. Of around 170,000 clones in the sample, 83% were seen once. The specimen sequenced was peripheral blood. The source is a woman aged 40 to 50 with acute or convalescent COVID-19.

The chain recombines TRBV5-1 with TRBJ2-7, with TRBD1 as a possible D gene (6 bases). The CDR3 is made up of 13 amino acids. The V gene's germline CDR1 is SGHRS and CDR2 YFSETQ. Trimming removed 3 bases from V and 4 bases from J, with 11 bases in between. CDR3 residues: CASSYVQGYEQYF. CDR3 bases: TGCGCCAGCAGCTACGTCCAGGGGTACGAGCAGTACTTC.

The V call is TRBV6-2 or TRBV6-3, the J call TRBJ1-5; D uncertain. V was pared by 6 bases and J by 7 bases, with 10 bases between. Per germline, CDR1 MNHEY and CDR2 SVGEGT. The CDR3 runs 12 residues. The CDR3: CASSPPAQPQHF. The CDR3 region has the DNA TGTGCCAGCAGCCCCCCCGCGCAGCCCCAGCATTTT.

The J gene is TRBJ2-7, the V gene TRBV6-5; a possible D gene is TRBD2 (5 bases). V gave up 0 bases and J gave up 2 bases, with 14 bases separating them. Germline CDR1 MNHEY, CDR2 SVGAGI. This CDR3 is built from 16 residues. The CDR3 here is CASSYSWTDGAYEQYF. CDR3 coding DNA: TGTGCCAGCAGTTACTCTTGGACTGACGGGGCCTACGAGCAGTACTTC.

This clone was seen more than once but under ten times. DNA of the CDR3: TGTGCCAGCAAAATGGGGCAGGGAGAGACCCAGTACTTC. This sequence encodes CASKMGQGETQYF. The genes are TRBV2 and TRBJ2-5; D might be TRBD1 (5 bases). CDR3 length: 13 residues. Germline CDR1 reads SNHLY; CDR2 reads FYNNEI. V lost 7 bases and J lost 4, with 13 bases in between. Full variable domain (rest looked up from reference TRBV2 and TRBJ2-5): EPEVTQTPSHQVTQMGQEVILRCVPISNHLYFYWYRQILGQKVEFLVSFYNNEISEKSEIFDDQFSVERPDGSNFTLKIRSTKLEDSAMYFCASKMGQGETQYFGPGTRLLVL.

The chain is built from TRBV30 and TRBJ2-3; 9 nucleotides align to TRBD2. The CDR3 contains 16 residues. The trim removed 0 bases at V and 5 bases at J, leaving 9 bases unmatched. Germline V lookup: CDR1 GTSNPN, CDR2 SVGIG (reference sequence). CDR3 residues: CAWSVGRGGAGDTQYF. Here the CDR3 DNA reads TGTGCCTGGAGTGTGGGTCGCGGGGGGGCGGGAGATACGCAGTATTTT. Full variable domain (rest looked up from reference TRBV30 and TRBJ2-3): SQTIHQWPATLVQPVGSPLSLECTVEGTSNPNLYWYRQAAGRGLQLLFYSVGIGQISSEVPQNLSASRPQDRQFILSSKKLLLSDSGFYLCAWSVGRGGAGDTQYFGPGTRLTVL.

This clone came up once. The chain employs TRBV7-2 and TRBJ1-2; no clear D gene. Germline V gene sequence: CDR1 SGHTA, CDR2 FQGNSA. There are 14 residues in the CDR3. V was cut by 5 bases and J by 3 bases, with 13 bases left in between. Here the CDR3 DNA reads TGTGCCAGCAGCCTAATCGCAAACGACTATGGCTACACCTTC. Residues: CASSLIANDYGYTF.

The rearrangement joins TRBV7-8 to TRBJ2-2, with D perhaps matching TRBD1 (6 bases). The CDR3 is made up of 15 amino acids. Between the trimmed V and J ends, which lost 0 bases and 5 bases, there was a span of 10 bases. Germline CDR1 is SGHVS and CDR2 is FQNEAQ. The CDR3 coding sequence is TGTGCCAGCAGCTTAGCGCTCAGGGGAACCGGGGAGCTGTTTTTT. Amino acids: CASSLALRGTGELFF.

V usage is TRBV28 and J usage is TRBJ1-1; maybe TRBD1 (6 bases). There are 14 residues in the CDR3. CDR1 is MDHEN, CDR2 SYDVKM, per germline. V lost 5 bases to trimming and J lost 4 bases, with 14 bases between them. The CDR3 DNA follows: TGTGCCAGCAGTGGAAACACAGGGATCACTGAAGCTTTCTTT. This sequence encodes CASSGNTGITEAFF.

V usage is TRBV28 and J usage is TRBJ1-1; D unclear. Deletions cut 7 bases from V and 3 bases from J, with 15 bases between. Germline loops: CDR1 MDHEN, CDR2 SYDVKM. The length of the CDR3 is 14 residues. CDR3 in amino acids: CASTVSAGDTEAFF. The DNA of the CDR3 is TGTGCCAGCACCGTCTCGGCAGGCGACACTGAAGCTTTCTTT.

The chain is built from TRBV6-5 and TRBJ1-2; D remains ambiguous. CDR3 size: 15 residues. CDR1 is MNHEY and CDR2 is SVGAGI in the germline V gene. V lost 2 bases and J 0 bases, leaving 10 bases between the germline ends. The CDR3 DNA reads TGTGCCAGCAGTTACAGCCGGCAGGCTAACTATGGCTACACCTTC. This encodes CASSYSRQANYGYTF.

The chain joins TRBV10-3 to TRBJ2-1; 11 bases align to TRBD2. Unmatched junction bases numbered 3, after V lost 6 bases and J lost 8 bases. Germline-derived CDR1 and CDR2 are ENHRY and SYGVKD. CDR3 length: 13 residues. The CDR3 DNA reads as TGTGCCATCAGGGTAGCGGGGGGGGATGAGCAGTTCTTC. Residues: CAIRVAGGDEQFF.

This chain links TRBV7-9 with TRBJ1-1, with 7 bases identical to TRBD1. CDR1 and CDR2 from the germline V gene are SEHNR and FQNEAQ (reference sequence). The J segment lost 4 bases and the V segment lost 2 bases, leaving 1 base of the junction unmatched. The CDR3 totals 13 residues. This chain's CDR3 is CASSLQGGTEAFF. CDR3 nucleotide sequence: TGTGCCAGCAGCTTACAGGGGGGCACTGAAGCTTTCTTT.

This clone was observed a handful of times. The chain combines TRBV19 with TRBJ1-2; D not certain. The germline V gene has CDR1 LNHDA and CDR2 SQIVND (reference sequence). The CDR3 is 17 residues long. Trimming took off 2 bases at V and 5 bases at J, with 21 bases between the two ends. The CDR3 loop reads CASSIREARMRGYGYTF. CDR3 DNA sequence: TGTGCCAGTAGTATAAGGGAGGCTAGAATGCGAGGGTATGGCTACACCTTC.

CDR3 in amino acids: CASSQASSWGNQPQHF. The CDR3 region has the DNA TGTGCCAGCAGCCAGGCAAGTAGTTGGGGCAATCAGCCCCAGCATTTT. V and J are TRBV28 and TRBJ1-5; no reliable D call. V lost 6 bases and J 2 bases, leaving 17 bases between the germline ends. CDR1 is MDHEN and CDR2 is SYDVKM in the germline V gene. The CDR3 totals 16 residues.

The chain carries TRBV15 and TRBJ2-3; 8 bases align to TRBD1. Germline lookup yields CDR1 LNHNV and CDR2 YYDKDF (reference sequence). V dropped 1 base and J dropped 2; count of bases not matched to a gene: 5. CDR3 length: 16 residues. CDR3 region: CATSRAPTGDTDTQYF. In nucleotides, the CDR3 is TGTGCCACCAGCAGAGCGCCGACAGGGGACACAGATACGCAGTATTTT.

The chain has TRBV19 and TRBJ1-5; a possible D gene is TRBD1 (6 bases). Trimming removed 6 bases from V and 4 bases from J, with 16 bases in between. This CDR3 spans 15 amino acids. Germline V gene data show CDR1 as LNHDA and CDR2 as SQIVND (reference sequence). CDR3 sequence: CASSTGTSPNQPQHF. CDR3 coding DNA: TGTGCCAGTAGCACCGGGACAAGCCCTAATCAGCCCCAGCATTTT.

This sequence joins TRBV5-4 and TRBJ2-2; 9 bases are shared with TRBD1. Trimming at V came to 3 bases and at J to 4 bases, leaving 4 bases not matched to a gene. Germline values: CDR1 SGHNT, CDR2 YYREEE (reference sequence). This CDR3 has 15 residues. The DNA of the CDR3 is TGTGCCAGCAGCTCAGGACAGGGGATCACCGGGGAGCTGTTTTTT. This encodes CASSSGQGITGELFF. The whole variable domain, filled in from reference TRBV5-4 and TRBJ2-2, reads ETGVTQSPTHLIKTRGQQVTLRCSSQSGHNTVSWYQQALGQGPQFIFQYYREEENGRGNFPPRFSGLQFPNYSSELNVNALELDDSALYLCASSSGQGITGELFFGEGSRLTVL.

This clone has a single count. The chain links TRBV9 to TRBJ1-2, with D possibly matching TRBD1 (5 bases). Trimming removed 4 bases at V and 0 bases at J, with 13 bases between. Germline CDR1 reads SGDLS; CDR2 reads YYNGEE. The CDR3 is made up of 15 amino acids. CDR3 coding DNA: TGTGCCAGCAGCCCGTCGACAGCGACTAACTATGGCTACACCTTC. Its protein product is CASSPSTATNYGYTF.

This clone has ten or more counts. The rearrangement joins TRBV10-2 to TRBJ2-1, with 10 positions matching TRBD2. This CDR3 is built from 14 residues. After removal of 8 bases from V and 6 bases from J, the junction contained 7 bases not matched to a gene. Germline V gene lookup returns CDR1 WSHSY and CDR2 SAAADI. The CDR3, as DNA: TGCGCCAGCGGGGGACTAGCGAGGGCCAATGAGCAGTTCTTC. Translation gives CASGGLARANEQFF.

The CDR3 DNA sequence: TGTGCCAGTAAGGACCCAGGGAGCAATCAGCCCCAGCATTTT. Its translation is CASKDPGSNQPQHF. This chain links TRBV19 with TRBJ1-5; TRBD1 is a possible D gene (5 bases). There are 14 residues in the CDR3. V was pared by 7 bases and J by 1 base, with 11 bases between. Germline V lookup: CDR1 LNHDA, CDR2 SQIVND (reference sequence).